Following are 8 T cell receptor beta chains from one sample sequenced in a study of T cell responses to AZD1222 COVID-19 vaccine. The data were produced by immunoSEQ multiplex PCR, yet TCRdb's version contains in-frame clones alone and is incomplete. Of 70,000 to 90,000 clones listed, under 95% are singletons. Source: peripheral blood, taken on day 0 of AZD1222 vaccination. All receptors derive from an adult in good health.

The CDR3 nucleotides are TGTGCCAGCAGCTTGGGGCAGGGATGGTACGAGCAGTACTTC. Residues: CASSLGQGWYEQYF. The genes are TRBV5-6 and TRBJ2-7; tentative D call: TRBD1 (5 bases). The germline CDR1 and CDR2 sequences are SGHDT and YYEEEE. This CDR3 region has 14 residues. Trimming took off 0 bases at V and 4 bases at J, with 11 bases between the two ends.

The chain uses TRBV6-5 and TRBJ2-6, with D unclear. V was trimmed by 0 bases and J by 3 bases, leaving 0 bases between them. CDR1 and CDR2 from the germline V gene are MNHEY and SVGAGI. CDR3 length: 13 residues. The CDR3, as DNA: TGTGCCAGCAGTTACTCTGGGGCCAACGTCCTGACTTTC. This gives the protein CASSYSGANVLTF.

The gene calls are TRBV28 and TRBJ2-1; D is perhaps TRBD1 or TRBD2 (5 bases each). This CDR3 is 16 amino acids long. The germline V gene encodes CDR1 MDHEN and CDR2 SYDVKM. The ends were cut back, 4 bases at V and 1 base at J, with 14 bases in the middle. This chain's CDR3 is CASSSSGARSYNEQFF. CDR3 nucleotides: TGTGCCAGCAGTTCCTCCGGGGCGAGGTCCTACAATGAGCAGTTCTTC. Based on the CDR3 plus reference TRBV28 and TRBJ2-1, the full variable domain is DVKVTQSSRYLVKRTGEKVFLECVQDMDHENMFWYRQDPGLGLRLIYFSYDVKMKEKGDIPEGYSVSREKKERFSLILESASTNQTSMYLCASSSSGARSYNEQFFGPGTRLTVL.

This clone came up a few times. This chain links TRBV7-9 with TRBJ1-1; 12 bases map to TRBD1. The J segment lost 5 bases and the V segment lost 4 bases, leaving 2 bases of the junction unmatched. The CDR3 has 14 residues. CDR1 and CDR2 from the germline V gene are SEHNR and FQNEAQ (reference sequence). The CDR3 region has the DNA TGTGCCAGCAGCTGGGACAGGGGGCTAACTGAAGCTTTCTTT. Amino acids: CASSWDRGLTEAFF.

The chain is built from TRBV7-3 and TRBJ2-3; tentatively, D is TRBD1 (6 bases). The ends were cut back, 1 base at V and 3 bases at J, with 11 bases in the middle. CDR3 size: 15 residues. CDR1 and CDR2 (germline): SGHTA, FQGTGA. CDR3: CASSLMDRSTDTQYF. CDR3 DNA sequence: TGTGCCAGCAGCTTAATGGACAGATCGACAGATACGCAGTATTTT.

The rearrangement uses TRBV11-2 and TRBJ2-4, with D tentatively TRBD2 (6 bases). The CDR3 runs to 14 residues. V lost 5 bases, J lost 8 bases, and 16 bases lay in between. In germline, CDR1 is SGHAT, CDR2 FQNNGV. CDR3 nucleotide sequence: TGTGCCAGCAGCCCCGCACGTTGGGGGGACATTCAGTACTTC. Its translation: CASSPARWGDIQYF.

As DNA, the CDR3 is TGTGCCAGCAGTTTCACAGGGGCGGGAGGTACCCACGAGCAGTACTTC. Translating gives CASSFTGAGGTHEQYF. The chain carries TRBV27 and TRBJ2-7; tentatively, D is TRBD2 (8 bases). V shed 3 bases and J shed 5 bases, with 20 bases lying between them. Germline CDR1 reads MNHEY; CDR2 reads SMNVEV (reference sequence). This CDR3 region has 16 residues.

This chain links TRBV7-2 with TRBJ2-3, with no clear D. The germline V gene has CDR1 SGHTA and CDR2 FQGNSA. V shed 9 bases and J shed 2 bases, with 12 bases lying between them. CDR3 length equals 13 residues. CDR3 sequence reads: CASVLGPTDTQYF. DNA of the CDR3: TGTGCCAGTGTCCTGGGCCCCACAGATACGCAGTATTTT.